Each of the 24 T cell receptor beta chains below was sequenced from the same sample in a study of shared clonotypes between healthy human individuals. Profiled with immunoSEQ multiplex PCR; TCRdb holds only in-frame clones, not every one. The table shows 950,000 to 1,300,000 clones, with approximately 72% occurring only once. Specimen: memory CD4+ T cells sorted from blood. The sample's subset: CD45RA-negative fraction. The receptors were gathered from a man between 18 and 29 years old in good health.

This rearrangement joins TRBV7-6 to TRBJ2-3, with 7 bases lining up with TRBD2. CDR1 is SGHVS and CDR2 is FNYEAQ in the germline V gene. V was pared by 4 bases and J by 5 bases, with 12 bases of the junction left unmatched. This CDR3 contains 16 residues. The CDR3 nucleotides are TGTGCCAGCAGCTGGGGGGGAGGCGGGGTAGGAGATACGCAGTATTTT. This sequence encodes CASSWGGGGVGDTQYF.

On this clone itself: One junction end disagrees with the germline gene, perhaps due to a read error. This sequence joins TRBV5-1 and TRBJ2-3, with 12 bases aligning to TRBD2. The germline gives CDR1 SGHRS, CDR2 YFSETQ. The CDR3 is made up of 15 amino acids. CDR3 amino acids: CASTQTSGSTDTQYF. In nucleotides, the CDR3 is TGCGCCAGCACCCAGACTAGCGGGAGCACGGATACGCAGTATTTT.

The chain links TRBV5-6 to TRBJ1-1; the D is unclear. V dropped 2 bases and J dropped 6 bases, with 8 bases sitting between them. The CDR3 has 12 residues. Germline lookup yields CDR1 SGHDT and CDR2 YYEEEE. In nucleotides, the CDR3 is TGTGCCAGCAGCTTTCGCGGGTCTGAAGCTTTCTTT. Protein sequence: CASSFRGSEAFF.

The rearrangement links TRBV6-1 to TRBJ2-3; 7 bases agree with TRBD1. The CDR3 has 13 residues. Germline V gene sequence: CDR1 MNHNS, CDR2 SASEGT. V shed 6 bases and J 2 bases; nucleotides not matched to a gene: 2. This CDR3 is CASRDRPTDTQYF. CDR3 DNA sequence: TGTGCCAGCAGGGACAGGCCCACAGATACGCAGTATTTT.

J is TRBJ2-4 and V is TRBV2; 11 positions agree with TRBD2. The CDR3 is 17 residues long. V shed 5 bases, J shed 3 bases, and the junction held 9 bases outside the gene matches. Germline V lookup: CDR1 SNHLY, CDR2 FYNNEI. The CDR3 loop reads CASSLGLAGGGKNIQYF. The CDR3 DNA reads as TGTGCCAGCAGTCTGGGGCTAGCGGGGGGCGGCAAAAACATTCAGTACTTC.

The chain joins TRBV5-4 to TRBJ1-6; D might be TRBD1 (6 bases). The CDR3 consists of 15 residues. Trimming stripped 3 bases from V and 3 bases from J, with 10 bases between. CDR1 SGHNT and CDR2 YYREEE come from the germline V gene (reference sequence). DNA of the CDR3: TGTGCCAGCAGCTCGGACAGCTTCTATAATTCACCCCTCCACTTT. Its translation: CASSSDSFYNSPLHF.

This clone was recorded only once. The chain combines TRBV19 with TRBJ2-6, with 8 bases lining up with TRBD2. V was clipped by 5 bases and J by 0 bases; unmatched bases: 9. The CDR3 length is 18 residues. CDR1 LNHDA and CDR2 SQIVND come from the germline V gene (reference sequence). The CDR3 loop is CASSPAGELRSGANVLTF. The CDR3 DNA is TGTGCCAGTAGTCCAGCGGGAGAGCTCCGCTCTGGGGCCAACGTCCTGACTTTC. The whole variable domain, filled in from reference TRBV19 and TRBJ2-6, reads DGGITQSPKYLFRKEGQNVTLSCEQNLNHDAMYWYRQDPGQGLRLIYYSQIVNDFQKGDIAEGYSVSREKKESFPLTVTSAQKNPTAFYLCASSPAGELRSGANVLTFGAGSRLTVL.

The chain recombines TRBV7-5 with TRBJ2-3; the table's TRBD2 call for D was not verified on the DNA. TRBV7-5 has pseudogene status. The CDR3 extends over 14 amino acids. CDR3 amino acids: CARSLAVSTDTQYF. The DNA for the CDR3 is TGTGCCAGAAGCTTAGCGGTAAGCACAGATACGCAGTATTTT.

The chain joins TRBV4-3 to TRBJ2-7; 7 bases map to TRBD2. The CDR3 sequence is 15 residues long. Germline V gene data show CDR1 as LGHNA and CDR2 as YSLEER. After removal of 1 base from V and 0 bases from J, the junction contained 3 bases not matched to a gene. The DNA of the CDR3 is TGCGCCAGCAGCCAAGCTTGGGGGGGCTCCTACGAGCAGTACTTC. Translating gives CASSQAWGGSYEQYF.

The V gene is TRBV9, the J gene TRBJ1-1; D gene ambiguous. Germline loops: CDR1 SGDLS, CDR2 YYNGEE. Trimming removed 6 bases from V and 5 bases from J, with 20 bases in between. This CDR3 region has 15 residues. This CDR3 reads CASNPRTVLGTEAFF. CDR3 DNA sequence: TGTGCCAGCAACCCACGAACGGTGCTCGGGACTGAAGCTTTCTTT.

V and J are TRBV7-9 and TRBJ1-1; the match to TRBD1 covers 8 bases. Looked up from germline, CDR1 is SEHNR and CDR2 is FQNEAQ (reference sequence). J was trimmed by 1 base and V by 2 bases; bases with no gene match: 6. This CDR3 is 16 amino acids long. The CDR3 protein is CASSLLAGGGNTEAFF. In DNA form, the CDR3 reads TGTGCCAGCAGCTTACTGGCAGGGGGCGGGAACACTGAAGCTTTCTTT.

The CDR3: CASSYSRGSDTQYF. The DNA for the CDR3 is TGTGCCAGCAGTTACTCTCGGGGGTCGGATACGCAGTATTTT. The V and J genes are TRBV6-5 and TRBJ2-3; D may be TRBD2 (6 bases). CDR1 is MNHEY and CDR2 is SVGAGI in the germline V gene. Trimming took off 0 bases at V and 6 bases at J, with 10 bases between the two ends. The CDR3 has 14 amino acids.

The V call is TRBV15, the J call TRBJ2-5, with 7 nucleotides matching TRBD2. This CDR3 is built from 14 residues. The germline V gene has CDR1 LNHNV and CDR2 YYDKDF (reference sequence). After removal of 3 bases from V and 8 bases from J, the junction contained 9 bases not matched to a gene. CDR3 residues: CATSRSGTKVTQYF. CDR3 coding DNA: TGTGCCACCAGCAGGTCCGGGACTAAAGTAACCCAGTACTTC.

As concerns this clone: Within the sample, other DNA sequences also encode this same CDR3. The chain couples TRBV27 to TRBJ2-7; D is unresolved. This CDR3 region has 14 residues. Germline V gene lookup returns CDR1 MNHEY and CDR2 SMNVEV (reference sequence). The V end lost 0 bases, the J end lost 1 base, and 7 bases lay between the germline ends. In nucleotides, the CDR3 is TGTGCCAGCAGTTTATCTCGAATTTCCTACGAGCAGTACTTC. Protein product: CASSLSRISYEQYF.

This clone occurred once. This chain uses TRBV18 with TRBJ2-5, with 13 bases matching TRBD2. The CDR3 sequence is 16 residues long. Germline assignment: CDR1 KGHSH and CDR2 LQKENI. With V trimmed by 4 bases and J by 4 bases, 6 bases remained unmatched. CDR3 DNA sequence: TGTGCCAGCTCACTGACTAGCGGGGGGACGTTAGAGACCCAGTACTTC. This sequence encodes CASSLTSGGTLETQYF.

The chain links TRBV5-1 to TRBJ1-4, with D possibly being TRBD1 (5 bases). This CDR3 is 14 amino acids long. The germline gives CDR1 SGHRS, CDR2 YFSETQ. Trimming removed 4 bases at V and 1 base at J, with 8 bases between. As DNA, the CDR3 is TGCGCCAGCAGCCGAGACAGAACTAATGAAAAACTGTTTTTT. Protein: CASSRDRTNEKLFF.

Turning to this clone: Other DNA sequences in the sample encode the same CDR3. The V and J genes are TRBV5-1 and TRBJ2-3; D not certain. Germline V gene data show CDR1 as SGHRS and CDR2 as YFSETQ. The CDR3 has 13 residues. V was trimmed by 2 bases and J by 2 bases, leaving 6 bases between them. DNA of the CDR3: TGCGCCAGCAGCTTAACGGTCACAGATACGCAGTATTTT. Translating it yields CASSLTVTDTQYF.

The V gene is TRBV5-5, the J gene TRBJ2-1; D unclear. Looked up from germline, CDR1 is SGHKS and CDR2 is YYEKEE (reference sequence). The CDR3 loop spans 15 amino acids. The V gene lost 1 base and the J gene lost 5 bases, with 13 bases spanning the gap. The CDR3 DNA reads as TGTGCCAGCAGCTTGTTACCCTTAGGTCACAATGAGCAGTTCTTC. Translating it yields CASSLLPLGHNEQFF.

This clone turned up a few times. This chain uses TRBV6-1 with TRBJ1-4, with D perhaps TRBD1 (5 bases). The V gene lost 8 bases and the J gene lost 5 bases, with 18 bases spanning the gap. Per the germline V gene, CDR1 is MNHNS and CDR2 is SASEGT. The CDR3 has 15 amino acids. CDR3 nucleotide sequence: TGTGCCAGCTCCGCGTTTCAGGGCACGAATGAAAAACTGTTTTTT. Translation: CASSAFQGTNEKLFF.

This chain links TRBV4-1 with TRBJ2-1; 8 bases match TRBD2. The CDR3 is 16 amino acids. J lost 4 bases, V lost 2 bases, and 7 bases had no gene match. CDR1 MGHRA and CDR2 YSYEKL come from the germline V gene. Here the CDR3 DNA reads TGCGCCAGCAGCCAACCCCTCGCGGGAGGTTACAATGAGCAGTTCTTC. It specifies CASSQPLAGGYNEQFF.

The rearrangement joins TRBV19 to TRBJ2-7, with 8 bases lining up with TRBD1. This CDR3 is built from 15 residues. Germline CDR1 LNHDA, CDR2 SQIVND (reference sequence). J was trimmed by 1 base and V by 9 bases; bases with no gene match: 11. CDR3: CASHPGTGSSYEQYF. CDR3 coding DNA: TGTGCCAGCCACCCTGGGACAGGTAGTTCCTACGAGCAGTACTTC. Looking up the rest from reference TRBV19 and TRBJ2-7 gives the full variable domain: DGGITQSPKYLFRKEGQNVTLSCEQNLNHDAMYWYRQDPGQGLRLIYYSQIVNDFQKGDIAEGYSVSREKKESFPLTVTSAQKNPTAFYLCASHPGTGSSYEQYFGPGTRLTVT.

The V and J genes are TRBV7-3 and TRBJ2-5; D not resolved. CDR1 SGHTA and CDR2 FQGTGA come from the germline V gene. V was cut by 5 bases and J by 5 bases, with 12 bases left in between. The CDR3 contains 13 residues. CDR3 DNA sequence: TGTGCCAGCAGCCCTGGCCAGGCGGAGACCCAGTACTTC. As protein: CASSPGQAETQYF.

The count of this clone is one. This chain links TRBV5-5 with TRBJ1-1; 9 positions match TRBD1. With 4 bases clipped from V and 9 bases from J, the junction kept 10 bases outside the gene matches. This CDR3 contains 14 residues. Germline CDR1 reads SGHKS; CDR2 reads YYEKEE (reference sequence). The CDR3 nucleotides read TGTGCCAGCAGCGCACAGGGGGCCGGAGAGAAAGCTTTCTTT. Protein product: CASSAQGAGEKAFF.

The rearrangement links TRBV20-1 to TRBJ1-5; D unclear. There are 11 residues in the CDR3. Germline V gives CDR1 DFQATT, CDR2 SNEGSKA (reference sequence). Trimming removed 7 bases from V and 2 bases from J, with 6 bases in between. The CDR3 coding sequence is TGCAGTGTGATAGGCAATCAGCCCCAGCATTTT. Translated, it gives CSVIGNQPQHF.